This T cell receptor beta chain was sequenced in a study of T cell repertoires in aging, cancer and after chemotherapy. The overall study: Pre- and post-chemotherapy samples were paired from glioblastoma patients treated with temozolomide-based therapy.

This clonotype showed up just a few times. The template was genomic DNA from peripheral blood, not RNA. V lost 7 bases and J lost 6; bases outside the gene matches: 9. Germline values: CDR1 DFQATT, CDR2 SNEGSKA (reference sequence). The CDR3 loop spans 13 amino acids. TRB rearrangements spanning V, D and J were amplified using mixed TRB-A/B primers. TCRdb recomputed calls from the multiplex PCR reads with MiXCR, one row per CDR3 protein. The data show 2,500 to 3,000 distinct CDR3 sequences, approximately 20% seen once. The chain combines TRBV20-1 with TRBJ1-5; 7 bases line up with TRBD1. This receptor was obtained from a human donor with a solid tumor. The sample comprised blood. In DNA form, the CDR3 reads TGCAGTGGCACCGGGACAGTTGGTCAGCCCCAGCATTTT. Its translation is CSGTGTVGQPQHF.